A single TCR beta chain is shown here with its context. Sequencing was performed with immunoSEQ multiplex PCR; in TCRdb, only in-frame clones are kept and a portion is missing. The table has about 9,500 clones, about three fifths seen once. Germline assignment: CDR1 MNHEY and CDR2 SVGEGT. The CDR3 is 17 amino acids. V was clipped by 2 bases and J by 1 base; unmatched bases: 8. The sample belongs to a study of tissue T cells after allogeneic stem cell transplantation. This clonotype originated in a woman aged 18-55 years with breast cancer. V gene TRBV6-2 or TRBV6-3 combines with J gene TRBJ2-5; 9 nucleotides match TRBD2. Sample: tissue from the ileum, taken at autopsy. CDR3: CASSYHPTSGAQETQYF. CDR3 sequence (DNA): TGTGCCAGCAGTTACCACCCGACTAGCGGAGCCCAAGAGACCCAGTACTTC.